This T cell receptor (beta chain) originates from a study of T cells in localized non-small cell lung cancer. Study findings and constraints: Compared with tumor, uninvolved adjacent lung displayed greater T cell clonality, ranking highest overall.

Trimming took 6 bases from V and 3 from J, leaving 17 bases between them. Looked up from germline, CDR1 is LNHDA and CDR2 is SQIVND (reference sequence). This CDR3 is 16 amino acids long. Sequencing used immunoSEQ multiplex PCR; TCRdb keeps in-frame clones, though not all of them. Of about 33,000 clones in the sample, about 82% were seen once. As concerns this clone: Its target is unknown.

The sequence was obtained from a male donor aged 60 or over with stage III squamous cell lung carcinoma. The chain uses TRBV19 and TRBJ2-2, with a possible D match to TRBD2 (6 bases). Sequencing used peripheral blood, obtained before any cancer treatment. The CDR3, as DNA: TGTGCCAGTAGGGGGGGACCGGGGTCATACACCGGGGAGCTGTTTTTT. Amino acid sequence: CASRGGPGSYTGELFF.